What follows are 24 T cell receptor beta chains derived from one specimen sequenced in a study of early T cells in non-severe SARS-CoV-2 infection. TCRdb processed the 5' RACE reads anew with MiXCR; each CDR3 protein has one entry. The table lists about 80,000 distinct CDR3 sequences, about 5% of them singletons. Sequenced here: whole blood, sampled at baseline. The receptors here all came from an adult who was a healthcare worker with PCR-confirmed SARS-CoV-2 infection or an uninfected control (not recorded which).

The genes are TRBV7-8 and TRBJ2-3, with TRBD1 identical over 9 bases. J lost 6 bases, V lost 5 bases, and 9 bases had no gene match. In germline, CDR1 is SGHVS, CDR2 FQNEAQ. The CDR3 has 15 amino acids. The CDR3 protein is CASSARQGEGDTQYF. The CDR3 DNA sequence: TGTGCCAGCAGCGCCCGACAGGGGGAGGGGGATACGCAGTATTTT.

The genes are TRBV2 and TRBJ2-5; no clear D gene. The V end lost 4 bases, the J end lost 1 base, and 10 bases lay between the germline ends. CDR1 is SNHLY, CDR2 FYNNEI, per germline. This CDR3 contains 14 residues. The CDR3 region has the DNA TGTGCCAGCAGTGTCGGACGGGTCCAAGAGACCCAGTACTTC. Residues: CASSVGRVQETQYF.

The chain employs TRBV7-9 and TRBJ2-7, with D maybe TRBD1 (6 bases). The CDR3 spans 14 residues. Germline CDR1 reads SEHNR; CDR2 reads FQNEAQ (reference sequence). V was pared by 4 bases and J by 2 bases, with 12 bases between. The CDR3 is CASSSPAGAYEQYF. The CDR3 DNA reads as TGTGCCAGCAGCTCCCCCGCAGGGGCCTACGAGCAGTACTTC.

The chain couples TRBV5-1 to TRBJ2-7; D remains ambiguous. Germline assignment: CDR1 SGHRS and CDR2 YFSETQ. The length of the CDR3 is 14 residues. The V end was cut by 4 bases, the J end by 9 bases, with 20 bases between. DNA for the CDR3: TGCGCCAGCAGCCCTGACGGATCCTACGACGGGCAGTACTTC. The encoded protein is CASSPDGSYDGQYF.

This clonotype appeared many times. The chain is built from TRBV9 and TRBJ1-3; D is ambiguous. Trimming took 0 bases from V and 6 from J, leaving 10 bases between them. Germline CDR1 is SGDLS and CDR2 is YYNGEE. CDR3 length equals 14 residues. CDR3 nucleotides: TGTGCCAGCAGCGTAGCTGAGGCGGCAAACACCATATATTTT. Its protein is CASSVAEAANTIYF.

This clonotype was found a few times. The CDR3 spells CSVETDSGELFF. As DNA, the CDR3 is TGCAGCGTTGAAACAGACTCCGGGGAGCTGTTTTTT. The chain recombines TRBV29-1 with TRBJ2-2; D not certain. CDR1 SQVTM and CDR2 ANQGSEA come from the germline V gene. The CDR3 runs 12 residues. Trimming stripped 2 bases from V and 6 bases from J, with 7 bases between.

This clonotype was seen only a few times. The rearrangement uses TRBV10-2 and TRBJ2-1; TRBD2 matches 9 bases. The V segment lost 2 bases and the J segment 10 bases; nucleotides outside the gene matches: 9. This CDR3 is built from 15 residues. Germline-derived CDR1 and CDR2 are WSHSY and SAAADI. The DNA of the CDR3 is TGCGCCAGCAGTGAGACCGGGACTAGCTTTGTCGAGCAGTTCTTC. It yields the protein CASSETGTSFVEQFF.

This clonotype was detected ten times or more. The rearrangement uses TRBV20-1 and TRBJ2-7; 7 nucleotides align to TRBD2. The ends lost 6 bases at V and 9 bases at J; junction bases unmatched: 11. This CDR3 has 12 residues. Germline lookup yields CDR1 DFQATT and CDR2 SNEGSKA (reference sequence). The CDR3 coding sequence is TGCAGTGCCAAGACTAGCCTGGAGGGGCAGTACTTC. Encoded protein: CSAKTSLEGQYF.

This clonotype is judged medium-sized. This chain joins TRBV20-1 and TRBJ1-1; no firm D call. The CDR3 has 14 residues. V lost 0 bases, J lost 3 bases, and 11 bases lay in between. Germline V CDR1 and CDR2: DFQATT, SNEGSKA (reference sequence). CDR3 protein: CSAREGPGHTEAFF. As DNA, the CDR3 is TGCAGTGCTAGAGAAGGGCCAGGACACACTGAAGCTTTCTTT.

This clonotype occurred many times. The chain employs TRBV27 and TRBJ2-2; D uncertain. This CDR3 is 13 amino acids long. The germline CDR1 and CDR2 sequences are MNHEY and SMNVEV (reference sequence). Trimming left V 3 bases short and J 5 bases short, with 7 bases between. CDR3 bases: TGTGCCAGCAGTTTTCTGGGTACCGGGGAGCTGTTTTTT. Protein product: CASSFLGTGELFF.

This clonotype came up a few times. The rearrangement links TRBV20-1 to TRBJ2-1, with 11 bases that match TRBD2. Germline lookup yields CDR1 DFQATT and CDR2 SNEGSKA (reference sequence). Germline trimming cut 3 bases from V and 8 bases from J; bases unmatched to any gene: 12. The CDR3 covers 16 residues. Here the CDR3 reads CSASIPLAGDQHEQFF. DNA of the CDR3: TGCAGTGCTAGCATCCCACTAGCGGGAGATCAGCATGAGCAGTTCTTC.

This clonotype was seen a handful of times. The chain is built from TRBV6-1 and TRBJ2-5; either TRBD1 or TRBD2 may fit D (6 bases each). V lost 5 bases to trimming and J lost 5 bases, with 15 bases between them. CDR1 and CDR2 from the germline V gene are MNHNS and SASEGT. The CDR3 extends over 14 amino acids. The CDR3 DNA follows: TGTGCCAGCAGTTTAGACGGGGGCCGGGAGACCCAGTACTTC. It is translated as CASSLDGGRETQYF.

This clonotype was picked up many times. V is TRBV29-1 and J is TRBJ2-3; D not certain. The V gene lost 7 bases and the J gene lost 2 bases, with 13 bases spanning the gap. The germline V gene has CDR1 SQVTM and CDR2 ANQGSEA. This CDR3 contains 13 residues. CDR3 amino acids: CSALGRFTDTQYF. CDR3 bases: TGCAGCGCCCTGGGCAGATTCACAGATACGCAGTATTTT.

This clonotype was seen a few times. The chain is built from TRBV14 and TRBJ1-3; the D is unclear. Germline lookup yields CDR1 SGHDN and CDR2 FVKESK. CDR3 length equals 14 residues. The V and J ends lost 2 bases and 5 bases respectively, with 10 bases between them. The CDR3: CASSQSGARNTIYF. CDR3 sequence (DNA): TGTGCCAGCAGCCAATCCGGCGCCAGAAACACCATATATTTT.

The CDR3: CASSWGSQDRHTEAFF. DNA of the CDR3: TGCGCCAGCAGCTGGGGGTCACAGGATCGGCACACTGAAGCTTTCTTT. V usage is TRBV5-1 and J usage is TRBJ1-1; weak D call: TRBD1 (5 bases). CDR3 length: 16 residues. The germline V gene encodes CDR1 SGHRS and CDR2 YFSETQ. V was cut by 3 bases and J by 3 bases, with 18 bases left in between.

This clonotype came up a few times. The chain employs TRBV2 and TRBJ2-4; a weak D match, TRBD1 (5 bases). V shed 4 bases and J shed 0 bases, with 13 bases lying between them. CDR1 is SNHLY and CDR2 is FYNNEI in the germline V gene. The CDR3 sequence is 16 residues long. The CDR3 DNA follows: TGTGCCAGCAGTGCCGTGACAGCCCTAGCCAAAAACATTCAGTACTTC. Its protein is CASSAVTALAKNIQYF.

This clonotype occurred a few times. The rearrangement joins TRBV7-2 to TRBJ1-2, with 10 bases lining up with TRBD1. This CDR3 is 15 amino acids long. Germline CDR1 and CDR2: SGHTA and FQGNSA. With V trimmed by 5 bases and J by 6 bases, 9 bases remained unmatched. CDR3 DNA sequence: TGTGCCAGCAGCCAAGTAGGGGGGACAGGGGATGGCTACACCTTC. Its protein product is CASSQVGGTGDGYTF.

This clonotype was seen at least ten times. The chain combines TRBV12-5 with TRBJ2-7; the D gene is possibly TRBD2 (6 bases). V was shortened by 1 base and J by 6 bases, with 7 bases between the two germline ends. There are 12 residues in the CDR3. Germline values: CDR1 LGHNT, CDR2 FRNRAP. CDR3 in amino acids: CASGLGSGEQYF. Here the CDR3 DNA reads TGTGCTAGTGGTTTGGGTAGCGGCGAGCAGTACTTC.

This clonotype was observed at least ten times. This chain's CDR3 is CASSYRTSYEQYF. As DNA, the CDR3 is TGTGCCAGCAGTTACCGGACCTCCTACGAGCAGTACTTC. This sequence joins TRBV27 and TRBJ2-7, with no clear D. Trimming left V 4 bases short and J 0 bases short, with 7 bases between. CDR1 and CDR2 from the germline V gene are MNHEY and SMNVEV (reference sequence). CDR3 length: 13 amino acids.

This rearrangement joins TRBV29-1 to TRBJ1-5; D ambiguous. Looked up from germline, CDR1 is SQVTM and CDR2 is ANQGSEA. V lost 4 bases, J lost 6 bases, and 4 bases lay in between. The CDR3 is 10 amino acids. The CDR3 bases are TGCAGCGTTGGGAGTCAGCCCCAGCATTTT. Residues: CSVGSQPQHF. Looking up the rest from reference TRBV29-1 and TRBJ1-5 gives the full variable domain: SAVISQKPSRDICQRGTSLTIQCQVDSQVTMMFWYRQQPGQSLTLIATANQGSEATYESGFVIDKFPISRPNLTFSTLTVSNMSPEDSSIYLCSVGSQPQHFGDGTRLSIL.

The sample holds many counts of this clonotype. The chain links TRBV12-3 or TRBV12-4 to TRBJ2-1, with D perhaps matching TRBD2 (5 bases). V shed 4 bases and J shed 4 bases, with 14 bases lying between them. The CDR3 runs 15 residues. The CDR3 loop is CASSSLIAIYNEQFF. The CDR3 DNA is TGTGCCAGCAGTTCGTTAATAGCGATTTACAATGAGCAGTTCTTC.

This clonotype was found many times. The rearrangement joins TRBV18 to TRBJ2-2, with TRBD1 matching 7 bases. The CDR3 covers 16 residues. V dropped 3 bases and J dropped 5; count of bases not matched to a gene: 9. Germline V lookup: CDR1 KGHSH, CDR2 LQKENI. The CDR3 DNA is TGTGCCAGCTCACCCGACAGGGTTTCCACAACCGGGGAGCTGTTTTTT. Translating gives CASSPDRVSTTGELFF.

Many counts were recorded for this clonotype. The rearrangement uses TRBV12-3 or TRBV12-4 and TRBJ2-7; the D is unclear. The CDR3 has 13 residues. V lost 4 bases and J lost 4, with 11 bases in between. The CDR3 sequence: CASSSPTSYEQYF. DNA for the CDR3: TGTGCCAGCAGTTCGCCCACGTCTTACGAGCAGTACTTC.

This clonotype showed up many times. CDR3 sequence (DNA): TGCAGTGCAACCGAGGCTGGAGAGACCCAGTACTTC. It yields the protein CSATEAGETQYF. V usage is TRBV20-1 and J usage is TRBJ2-5; D is undetermined. CDR1 is DFQATT and CDR2 is SNEGSKA in the germline V gene (reference sequence). This CDR3 comprises 12 residues. Trimming removed 6 bases from V and 4 bases from J, with 12 bases in between.